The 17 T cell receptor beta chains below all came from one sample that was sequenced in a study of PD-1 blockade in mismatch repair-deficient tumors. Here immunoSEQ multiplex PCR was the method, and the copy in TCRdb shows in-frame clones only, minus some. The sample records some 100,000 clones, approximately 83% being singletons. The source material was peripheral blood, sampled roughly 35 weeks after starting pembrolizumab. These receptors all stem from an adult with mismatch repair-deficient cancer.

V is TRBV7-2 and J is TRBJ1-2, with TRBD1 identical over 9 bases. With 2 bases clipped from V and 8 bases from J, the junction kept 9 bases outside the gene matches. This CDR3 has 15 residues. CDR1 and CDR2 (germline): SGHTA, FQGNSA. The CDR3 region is CASSLRTGGAEGYTF. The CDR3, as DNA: TGTGCCAGCAGCTTAAGAACAGGGGGCGCGGAAGGCTACACCTTC.

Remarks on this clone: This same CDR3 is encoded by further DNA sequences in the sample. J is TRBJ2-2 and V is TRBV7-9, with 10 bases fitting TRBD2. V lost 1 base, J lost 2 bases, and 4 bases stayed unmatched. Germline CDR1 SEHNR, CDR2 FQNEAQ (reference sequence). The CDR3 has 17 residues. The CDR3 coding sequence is TGTGCCAGCAGCTTAGGCCTAGCGGGAGCTAACACCGGGGAGCTGTTTTTT. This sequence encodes CASSLGLAGANTGELFF.

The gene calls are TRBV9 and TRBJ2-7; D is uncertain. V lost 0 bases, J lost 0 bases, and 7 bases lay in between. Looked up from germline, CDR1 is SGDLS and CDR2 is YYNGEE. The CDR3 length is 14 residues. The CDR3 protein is CASSVAAASYEQYF. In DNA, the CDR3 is TGTGCCAGCAGCGTAGCAGCCGCCTCCTACGAGCAGTACTTC.

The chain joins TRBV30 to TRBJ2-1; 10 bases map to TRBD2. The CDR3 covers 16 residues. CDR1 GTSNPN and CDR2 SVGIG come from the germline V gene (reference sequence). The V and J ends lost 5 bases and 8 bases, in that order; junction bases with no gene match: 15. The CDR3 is CAWAGAASGSLYEQFF. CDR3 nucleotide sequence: TGTGCCTGGGCCGGGGCGGCTAGCGGGAGTCTCTATGAGCAGTTCTTC.

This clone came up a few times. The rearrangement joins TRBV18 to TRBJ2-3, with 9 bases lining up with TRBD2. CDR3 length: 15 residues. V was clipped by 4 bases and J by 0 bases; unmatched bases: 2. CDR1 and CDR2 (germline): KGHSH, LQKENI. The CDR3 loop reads CASSRLAASTDTQYF. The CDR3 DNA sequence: TGTGCCAGCTCACGACTAGCGGCTAGCACAGATACGCAGTATTTT.

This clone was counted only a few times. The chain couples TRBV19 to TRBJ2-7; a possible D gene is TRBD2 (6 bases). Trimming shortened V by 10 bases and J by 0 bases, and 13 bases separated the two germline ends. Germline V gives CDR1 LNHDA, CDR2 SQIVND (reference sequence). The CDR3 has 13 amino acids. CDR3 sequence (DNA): TGTGCCACCTGGGACTCAATCTCCTACGAGCAGTACTTC. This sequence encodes CATWDSISYEQYF. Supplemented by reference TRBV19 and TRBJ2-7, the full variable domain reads DGGITQSPKYLFRKEGQNVTLSCEQNLNHDAMYWYRQDPGQGLRLIYYSQIVNDFQKGDIAEGYSVSREKKESFPLTVTSAQKNPTAFYLCATWDSISYEQYFGPGTRLTVT.

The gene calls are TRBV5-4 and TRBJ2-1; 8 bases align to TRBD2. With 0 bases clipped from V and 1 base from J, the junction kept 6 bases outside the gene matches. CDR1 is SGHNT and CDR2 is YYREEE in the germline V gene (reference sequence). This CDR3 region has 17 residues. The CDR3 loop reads CASSLVGAGGSYNEQFF. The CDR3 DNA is TGTGCCAGCAGCTTGGTAGGGGCGGGAGGTTCCTACAATGAGCAGTTCTTC.

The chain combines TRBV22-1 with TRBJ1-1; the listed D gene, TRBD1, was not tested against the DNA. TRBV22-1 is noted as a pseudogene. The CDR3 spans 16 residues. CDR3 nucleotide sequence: TGTCCTGGGAGCGATGCAGGGTGGGGAATGAACACTGAAGCTTTCTTT. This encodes CPGSDAGWGMNTEAFF.

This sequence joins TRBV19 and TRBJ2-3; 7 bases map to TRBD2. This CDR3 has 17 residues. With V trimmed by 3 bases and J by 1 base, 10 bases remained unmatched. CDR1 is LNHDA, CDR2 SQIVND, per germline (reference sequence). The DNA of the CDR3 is TGTGCCAGTAGTATCACCCTCCGGGGAGGGGGCACAGATACGCAGTATTTT. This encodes CASSITLRGGGTDTQYF.

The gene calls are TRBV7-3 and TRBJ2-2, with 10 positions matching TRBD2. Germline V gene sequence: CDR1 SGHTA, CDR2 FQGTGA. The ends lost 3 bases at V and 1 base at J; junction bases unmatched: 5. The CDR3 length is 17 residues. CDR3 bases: TGTGCCAGCAGCTTTCCAGCGGGAGGGGTGAACACCGGGGAGCTGTTTTTT. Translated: CASSFPAGGVNTGELFF.

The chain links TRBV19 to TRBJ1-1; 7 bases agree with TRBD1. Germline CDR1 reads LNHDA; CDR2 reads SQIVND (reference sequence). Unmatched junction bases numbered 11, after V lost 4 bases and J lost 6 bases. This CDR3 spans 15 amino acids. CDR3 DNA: TGTGCCAGTAGTACGTCGACAGGGCGGGTGGCTGAAGCTTTCTTT. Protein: CASSTSTGRVAEAFF.

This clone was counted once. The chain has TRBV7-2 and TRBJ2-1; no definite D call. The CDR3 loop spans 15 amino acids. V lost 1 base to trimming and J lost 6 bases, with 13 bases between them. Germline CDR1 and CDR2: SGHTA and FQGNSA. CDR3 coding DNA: TGTGCCAGCAGCTTAGATAGGACGTTAATCAATGAGCAGTTCTTC. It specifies CASSLDRTLINEQFF. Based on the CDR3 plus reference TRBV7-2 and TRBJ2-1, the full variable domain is GAGVSQSPSNKVTEKGKDVELRCDPISGHTALYWYRQSLGQGLEFLIYFQGNSAPDKSGLPSDRFSAERTGGSVSTLTIQRTQQEDSAVYLCASSLDRTLINEQFFGPGTRLTVL.

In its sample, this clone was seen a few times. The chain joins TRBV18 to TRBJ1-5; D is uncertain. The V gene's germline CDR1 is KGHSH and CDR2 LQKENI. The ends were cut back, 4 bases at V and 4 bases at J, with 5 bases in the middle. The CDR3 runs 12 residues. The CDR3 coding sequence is TGTGCCAGCTCACTAGGGAATCAGCCCCAGCATTTT. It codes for CASSLGNQPQHF.

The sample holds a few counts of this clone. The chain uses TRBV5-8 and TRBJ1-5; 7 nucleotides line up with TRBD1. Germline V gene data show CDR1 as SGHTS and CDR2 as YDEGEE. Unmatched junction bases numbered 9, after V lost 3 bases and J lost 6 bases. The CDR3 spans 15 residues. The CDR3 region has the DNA TGTGCCAGCAGCTCCATGACAGGGCTCCCTCAGCCCCAGCATTTT. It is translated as CASSSMTGLPQPQHF.

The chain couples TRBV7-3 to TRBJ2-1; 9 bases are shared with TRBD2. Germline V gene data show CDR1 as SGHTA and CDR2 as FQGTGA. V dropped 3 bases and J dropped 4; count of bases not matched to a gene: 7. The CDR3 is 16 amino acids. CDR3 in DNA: TGTGCCAGCAGCTTGGGTCCGACTAGCGGATACAATGAGCAGTTCTTC. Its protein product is CASSLGPTSGYNEQFF.

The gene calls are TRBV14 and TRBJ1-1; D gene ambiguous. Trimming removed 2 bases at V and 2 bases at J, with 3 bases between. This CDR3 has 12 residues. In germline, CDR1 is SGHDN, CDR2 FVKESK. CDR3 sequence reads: CASSQFNTEAFF. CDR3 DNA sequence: TGTGCCAGCAGCCAATTTAACACTGAAGCTTTCTTT.

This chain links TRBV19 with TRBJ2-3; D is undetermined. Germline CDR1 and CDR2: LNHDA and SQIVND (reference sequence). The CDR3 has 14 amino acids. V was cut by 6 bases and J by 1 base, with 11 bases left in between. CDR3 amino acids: CASSQSPGTDTQYF. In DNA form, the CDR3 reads TGTGCCAGTAGCCAGAGCCCAGGCACAGATACGCAGTATTTT. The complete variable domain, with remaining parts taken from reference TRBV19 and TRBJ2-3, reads DGGITQSPKYLFRKEGQNVTLSCEQNLNHDAMYWYRQDPGQGLRLIYYSQIVNDFQKGDIAEGYSVSREKKESFPLTVTSAQKNPTAFYLCASSQSPGTDTQYFGPGTRLTVL.